The rows below give T cell receptor beta chains drawn from one sample of a study of T cell changes during pregnancy in multiple sclerosis. Method: immunoSEQ multiplex PCR; TCRdb's copy keeps in-frame clones and lacks some. The sample has over 50,000 clones, 75% to 90% seen once. Sequencing was performed on peripheral blood, taken in the first trimester of pregnancy. The receptor source for this set is a female donor in good health, enrolled as a control in a pregnancy study. CDR3s include the opening cysteine and the closing phenylalanine or tryptophan. D genes are given only for firm matches. Clone size is not always given. Where it is, it says once, few, many or a class for expanded clones.

J gene,CDR3 length,V gene,D gene,clone size,CDR3 DNA,CDR3 protein
TRBJ2-2,16,TRBV2,TRBD1,.,TGTGCCAGCAATCCAAAGACAGGGAAAGGGACCGGGGAGCTGTTTTTT,CASNPKTGKGTGELFF
TRBJ2-7,15,TRBV11-3,TRBD1,.,TGTGCCAGCAGCGTCACGGTGACAGGGGCATACGAGCAGTACTTC,CASSVTVTGAYEQYF
TRBJ1-1,12,TRBV7-8,.,.,TGTGCCAGCAGCCCAGTGAACACTGAAGCTTTCTTT,CASSPVNTEAFF
TRBJ2-3,15,TRBV27,.,.,TGTGCCAGCAGTCCCAGGTGGGGCAGTGCAGATACGCAGTATTTT,CASSPRWGSADTQYF
TRBJ1-1,15,TRBV25-1,.,.,TGTGCCAGCAGCGAGGCGGGGGGCTGGAGCACTGAAGCTTTCTTT,CASSEAGGWSTEAFF
TRBJ1-2,16,TRBV7-2,.,.,TGTGCCAGCAGCTTAAGGGGCACTCATCTTAACTATGGCTACACCTTC,CASSLRGTHLNYGYTF
TRBJ1-1,14,TRBV19,.,.,TGTGCCAGTATCAATGGGCGGAGGGGCTCTGAAGCTTTCTTT,CASINGRRGSEAFF
TRBJ2-5,14,TRBV4-2,TRBD2,.,TGTGCCAGCAGCCCTACTAGCGAGCAAGAGACCCAGTACTTC,CASSPTSEQETQYF
TRBJ2-2,15,TRBV27,TRBD1,.,TGTGCCACGGGACGGCAGGGGGCTCTAACCGGGGAGCTGTTTTTT,CATGRQGALTGELFF
TRBJ1-6,14,TRBV4-2,.,.,TGTGCCAGTCGGCGGCGCGCGGAGGATTCACCCCTCCACTTT,CASRRRAEDSPLHF
TRBJ2-5,13,TRBV5-1,.,.,TGCGCCAGCAGCTTCGCAGGTTTGGAGACCCAGTACTTC,CASSFAGLETQYF
TRBJ2-3,15,TRBV5-6,.,once,TGTGCCAGCAGCTTGATCGGGACAAATACAGATACGCAGTATTTT,CASSLIGTNTDTQYF
TRBJ2-3,14,TRBV6-4,.,.,TGTGCCAGCAGTGAAACCGGGGGTACAGATACGCAGTATTTT,CASSETGGTDTQYF
TRBJ1-2,16,TRBV5-5,.,.,TGTGCCAGCAGCACTACGACGGCTATAACTAACTATGGCTACACCTTC,CASSTTTAITNYGYTF
TRBJ1-4,12,TRBV30,.,.,TGTGCCTCGACTGCAACTAATGAAAAACTGTTTTTT,CASTATNEKLFF
TRBJ2-1,15,TRBV5-1,TRBD1,.,TGCGCCAGCAGCTGGACAGGGGACCCCTACAATGAGCAGTTCTTC,CASSWTGDPYNEQFF
TRBJ2-3,15,TRBV7-9,.,.,TGTGCCAGCGGGTCCCTCGGGGTAGGCACAGATACGCAGTATTTT,CASGSLGVGTDTQYF
TRBJ1-2,16,TRBV14,.,.,TGTGCCAGCAGCCATGGAACCCGGGACACGTTCTATGGCTACACCTTC,CASSHGTRDTFYGYTF
TRBJ1-1,13,TRBV6-6,.,.,TGTGCCAGCAGTTACAGGGGAAACACTGAAGCTTTCTTT,CASSYRGNTEAFF
TRBJ2-1,15,TRBV11-3,TRBD2,.,TGTGCCAGCAGCTCTGGGACTAGCGGGGTCGATGAGCAGTTCTTC,CASSSGTSGVDEQFF
TRBJ1-2,16,TRBV30,TRBD1,once,TGTGCCTGGAGTAAAACAGGGGGGAGGGTTAACTATGGCTACACCTTC,CAWSKTGGRVNYGYTF
TRBJ1-5,13,TRBV11-3,.,.,TGTGCCAGCAGCAACTCGGTAGATCAGCCCCAGCATTTT,CASSNSVDQPQHF
TRBJ1-6,18,TRBV30,.,.,TGTGCCTGGGTCCCCGGCGGACAGTGGATTAAGTATAATTCACCCCTCCACTTT,CAWVPGGQWIKYNSPLHF
TRBJ2-1,15,TRBV11-2,.,.,TGTGCCAGCAGCTCATACGGGACACCCTACAATGAGCAGTTCTTC,CASSSYGTPYNEQFF
TRBJ2-5,16,TRBV7-2,TRBD2,.,TGTGCCAGCAGCCCGGGACTAGCGGGGGGTCAAGAGACCCAGTACTTC,CASSPGLAGGQETQYF
TRBJ2-1,13,TRBV6-6,.,once,TGTGCCAGCACCGACACCGCCTACAATGAGCAGTTCTTC,CASTDTAYNEQFF
TRBJ2-1,17,TRBV4-2,TRBD2,.,TGTGCCAGCAGCCAAGATAGGGGCGGGAGTCCCTACAATGAGCAGTTCTTC,CASSQDRGGSPYNEQFF
TRBJ2-3,14,TRBV5-4,TRBD1,.,TGTGCCAGCAGCGTGGACAGGAGCACAGATACGCAGTATTTT,CASSVDRSTDTQYF
TRBJ2-5,15,TRBV4-3,TRBD1,.,TGCGCCAGCAGCCCCTGGAGGGACAGGGGAAAAGAGCAGTACTTC,CASSPWRDRGKEQYF
TRBJ2-7,15,TRBV4-2,TRBD2,.,TGTGCCAGCAGCCAAGTTGGGACTAGCGTCGACGAGCAGTACTTC,CASSQVGTSVDEQYF
TRBJ2-7,13,TRBV6-1,.,.,TGTGCCAGCAGTGCCAGCCAGGCTCGGGAGCAGTACTTC,CASSASQAREQYF
TRBJ2-6,17,TRBV7-2,.,once,TGTGCCAGCAGCTCCACAGGGACCTCCTCTGGGGCCAACGTCCTGACTTTC,CASSSTGTSSGANVLTF
TRBJ2-1,18,TRBV9,.,.,TGTGCCAGCAGCGTAGCTCCAGTACGGGATAGCTCCTACAATGAGCAGTTCTTC,CASSVAPVRDSSYNEQFF
TRBJ1-5,14,TRBV30,.,once,TGTGCCTGGAGTGTAGGGGTTAGCAATCAGCCCCAGCATTTT,CAWSVGVSNQPQHF
TRBJ2-7,14,TRBV19,TRBD1,.,TGTGCCAGTAGCGTGGACAGGGGGCCAGGGGAGCAGTACTTC,CASSVDRGPGEQYF
TRBJ1-2,14,TRBV30,TRBD1,.,TGTGCCTGGAGTCGTCTCCGGACAGGGCTCGGCTACACCTTC,CAWSRLRTGLGYTF
TRBJ2-7,14,TRBV14,TRBD1,.,TGTGCCAGCAGCCAAGGACAGGGGGCATACGAGCAGTACTTC,CASSQGQGAYEQYF
TRBJ1-1,13,TRBV6-4,TRBD1,.,TGTGCCAGCAGTCGGACAGGGAACACTGAAGCTTTCTTT,CASSRTGNTEAFF
TRBJ1-5,16,TRBV2,.,once,TGTGCCAGCAGTGAACTGGCGGCAGGGGCTGGGCAGCCCCAGCATTTT,CASSELAAGAGQPQHF
TRBJ1-2,20,TRBV28,TRBD1,.,TGTGCCAGCAGCTCACCTACCCCCGGGACAGGGGGCTCTGAAGGCTATGGCTACACCTTC,CASSSPTPGTGGSEGYGYTF
TRBJ1-1,13,TRBV19,TRBD1,.,TGTGCCAGTAGGGGACAGGGGTACACTGAAGCTTTCTTT,CASRGQGYTEAFF
TRBJ1-4,13,TRBV29-1,.,many,TGCAGCGTTTCCAAAACAACTAATGAAAAACTGTTTTTT,CSVSKTTNEKLFF
TRBJ2-1,10,TRBV9,.,.,TGTGCCAGCAGCGGGAGCGAGCAGTTCTTC,CASSGSEQFF
TRBJ1-1,12,TRBV5-4,TRBD1,.,TGTGCCAGCACGGACAGGAGAACTGAAGCTTTCTTT,CASTDRRTEAFF
TRBJ2-6,17,TRBV4-2,TRBD1,.,TGTGCCAGCAGCCAGGGCAGGGGGCTGGATGGGGCCAACGTCCTGACTTTC,CASSQGRGLDGANVLTF
TRBJ1-4,14,TRBV18,.,.,TGTGCCAGCACTCCGGGGGGAGCTAATGAAAAACTGTTTTTT,CASTPGGANEKLFF
TRBJ1-1,17,TRBV9,TRBD1,.,TGTGCCAGCAGCGTAGGCACCGGGACAGGGGGCAACACTGAAGCTTTCTTT,CASSVGTGTGGNTEAFF
TRBJ1-6,14,TRBV29-1,TRBD1,once,TGCAGCGTGGGGACAGGTTCTTATAATTCACCCCTCCACTTT,CSVGTGSYNSPLHF
TRBJ1-2,14,TRBV7-6,.,.,TGTGCCAGCAGCTTAGGGAACTATGATTCGGGCTACACCTTC,CASSLGNYDSGYTF
TRBJ2-2,15,TRBV5-1,.,.,TGCGCCAGCAGCTTCCGGCAGGCGAACACCGGGGAGCTGTTTTTT,CASSFRQANTGELFF
TRBJ2-3,17,TRBV5-4,TRBD2,once,TGTGCCAGCAGCTTGGCCTGGACTAGCGGGGGAACAGATACGCAGTATTTT,CASSLAWTSGGTDTQYF
TRBJ1-2,15,TRBV5-4,TRBD1,.,TGTGCCAGCAGCTCCCCGACAGGGGATTTATATGGCTACACCTTC,CASSSPTGDLYGYTF
TRBJ1-5,13,TRBV2,.,.,TGTGCCAGCAGTGACCGAGGGTATCAGCCCCAGCATTTT,CASSDRGYQPQHF
TRBJ1-4,15,TRBV6-5,.,.,TGTGCCAGCAGTTACCTCGGAGGAACTAATGAAAAACTGTTTTTT,CASSYLGGTNEKLFF
TRBJ2-7,15,TRBV6-5,TRBD2,few,TGTGCCAGCAGTTACTCTGCGGGGGGGCCGTACGAGCAGTACTTC,CASSYSAGGPYEQYF
TRBJ2-7,15,TRBV7-9,.,.,TGTGCCAGCAGCCGCCTAGGGGATAGCTCCTACGAGCAGTACTTC,CASSRLGDSSYEQYF
TRBJ1-3,16,TRBV4-3,.,.,TGCGCCAGCAGCCAAGGAGCGTCCGACTCTGGAAACACCATATATTTT,CASSQGASDSGNTIYF
TRBJ2-7,12,TRBV18,.,.,TGTGCCAGCTCAGAGCTAGGCCACGAGCAGTACTTC,CASSELGHEQYF
TRBJ2-5,16,TRBV2,TRBD1,.,TGTGCCAGCATTTCCGGGACAGCAAAGCAAAGAGGGACCCAGTACTTC,CASISGTAKQRGTQYF
TRBJ1-2,13,TRBV4-3,.,.,TGCGCCAGCAGCCAAGAATTCAGCTATGGCTACACCTTC,CASSQEFSYGYTF